The 14 T cell receptor beta chains listed next were all sequenced from one sample in a study of glioma-infiltrating T cells after dendritic cell vaccination. Here immunoSEQ multiplex PCR was the method, and the copy in TCRdb shows in-frame clones only, minus some. The sample lists about 82,000 clones; roughly 89% were seen once. The specimen comprised blood, sampled before dendritic cell vaccination. The receptor source for this set is a human donor with glioblastoma.

The gene calls are TRBV7-3 and TRBJ2-1; D is uncertain. Germline V gene data show CDR1 as SGHTA and CDR2 as FQGTGA. The CDR3 covers 15 residues. Deletions cut 6 bases from V and 0 bases from J, with 12 bases between. This CDR3 is CASSLTSSSYNEQFF. The CDR3 DNA is TGTGCCAGCAGTCTGACATCGAGCTCCTACAATGAGCAGTTCTTC. Using reference TRBV7-3 and TRBJ2-1 for the parts outside the CDR3, the full variable domain is GAGVSQTPSNKVTEKGKYVELRCDPISGHTALYWYRQSLGQGPEFLIYFQGTGAADDSGLPNDRFFAVRPEGSVSTLKIQRTERGDSAVYLCASSLTSSSYNEQFFGPGTRLTVL.

This clone showed up just a few times. This sequence joins TRBV2 and TRBJ1-4; D uncertain. V lost 9 bases to trimming and J lost 9 bases, with 8 bases between them. Germline lookup yields CDR1 SNHLY and CDR2 FYNNEI. The CDR3 is 10 residues long. CDR3 loop: CASVGKKLFF. In DNA form, the CDR3 reads TGTGCCAGTGTTGGCAAAAAACTGTTTTTT.

The V gene is TRBV6-5, the J gene TRBJ1-3; D remains ambiguous. Germline V lookup: CDR1 MNHEY, CDR2 SVGAGI. Trimming stripped 2 bases from V and 5 bases from J, with 16 bases between. The length of the CDR3 is 16 residues. The CDR3 coding sequence is TGTGCCAGCAGTTACCGGCCCGGCCGGGAGAGAAACACCATATATTTT. Translation: CASSYRPGRERNTIYF.

This chain links TRBV6-1 with TRBJ1-3, with 7 positions matching TRBD1. CDR3 length equals 15 residues. The junction had 3 bases not matched to a gene; V was cut back by 2 bases and J by 2 bases. Germline V gives CDR1 MNHNS, CDR2 SASEGT. The CDR3 protein is CASSELDRTGNTIYF. The DNA of the CDR3 is TGTGCCAGCAGTGAATTGGACAGGACTGGAAACACCATATATTTT.

Details on this clone: Germline and junction disagree at one end, which may indicate a read error. The chain links TRBV30 to TRBJ1-6; 10 positions agree with TRBD1. In germline, CDR1 is GTSNPN, CDR2 SVGIG (reference sequence). The CDR3 covers 15 residues. The CDR3 nucleotides are TGTGCCTTTCCGACCGGGACAGGGGATAATTCCCCCCTCCACTTT. Protein: CAFPTGTGDNSPLHF.

The rearrangement joins TRBV30 to TRBJ2-1; 10 nucleotides match TRBD1. Per germline, CDR1 GTSNPN and CDR2 SVGIG (reference sequence). With 2 bases clipped from V and 7 bases from J, the junction kept 11 bases outside the gene matches. The CDR3 length is 16 residues. CDR3 coding DNA: TGTGCCTGGAGTTTCCTTCAGACAGGGGGCATGAATGAGCAGTTCTTC. Amino acids: CAWSFLQTGGMNEQFF.

J is TRBJ2-3 and V is TRBV5-4; the D gene is possibly TRBD2 (6 bases). This CDR3 region has 16 residues. V dropped 3 bases and J dropped 0 bases, with 14 bases sitting between them. In germline, CDR1 is SGHNT, CDR2 YYREEE (reference sequence). For the CDR3, the DNA is TGTGCCAGCAGCTCGGGACTCCCGAGCAGCACAGATACGCAGTATTTT. It codes for CASSSGLPSSTDTQYF.

The rearrangement links TRBV6-1 to TRBJ2-5; 8 nucleotides agree with TRBD1. The V segment lost 5 bases and the J segment 8 bases; nucleotides outside the gene matches: 7. CDR3 length: 13 residues. CDR1 is MNHNS, CDR2 SASEGT, per germline. This CDR3 reads CASSSGQGGTQYF. The CDR3 DNA follows: TGTGCCAGCAGTTCTGGACAGGGTGGCACCCAGTACTTC.

V usage is TRBV10-1 and J usage is TRBJ2-3, with D possibly matching TRBD2 (6 bases). From germline, CDR1 is WNHNN and CDR2 SYGVQD (reference sequence). Trimming removed 6 bases at V and 0 bases at J, with 13 bases between. The CDR3 covers 15 residues. CDR3 sequence (DNA): TGCGCCAGCAGCGATAGCGGCCTGAGCACAGATACGCAGTATTTT. Translation gives CASSDSGLSTDTQYF.

Concerning this clone itself: Other nucleotide sequences in the sample specify the same CDR3. This rearrangement joins TRBV5-1 to TRBJ1-6, with 7 bases fitting TRBD1. After removal of 3 bases from V and 5 bases from J, the junction contained 2 bases not matched to a gene. Germline values: CDR1 SGHRS, CDR2 YFSETQ. CDR3 size: 14 residues. CDR3 loop: CASSSGTDNSPLHF. DNA of the CDR3: TGCGCCAGCAGCTCCGGGACAGATAATTCACCCCTCCACTTT.

CDR3 in DNA: TGTGCCAGCAGCTTAAAGGGGACAGGGACTGGAAACACCATATATTTT. Its translation is CASSLKGTGTGNTIYF. The rearrangement links TRBV7-9 to TRBJ1-3; TRBD1 matches 9 bases. Germline CDR1 reads SEHNR; CDR2 reads FQNEAQ (reference sequence). The V gene end was trimmed by 2 bases and the J gene end by 2 bases; junction bases not matched to a gene: 4. This CDR3 has 16 amino acids.

V gene TRBV30 combines with J gene TRBJ1-1; D unclear. The CDR3 loop spans 11 amino acids. Looked up from germline, CDR1 is GTSNPN and CDR2 is SVGIG (reference sequence). V was cut by 8 bases and J by 3 bases, with 10 bases left in between. CDR3 DNA: TGTGCCGCGAACCAGGACACTGAAGCTTTCTTT. Its translation: CAANQDTEAFF.

The V and J genes are TRBV5-8 and TRBJ1-5; D might be TRBD1 (5 bases). The CDR3 runs to 16 residues. CDR1 and CDR2 from the germline V gene are SGHTS and YDEGEE. The V gene lost 0 bases and the J gene lost 0 bases, with 10 bases spanning the gap. The CDR3 sequence is CASSLDTGHSNQPQHF. CDR3 bases: TGTGCCAGCAGCTTGGATACAGGACATAGCAATCAGCCCCAGCATTTT.

V is TRBV27 and J is TRBJ1-5; D ambiguous. Germline values: CDR1 MNHEY, CDR2 SMNVEV (reference sequence). The CDR3 is 12 amino acids. Between the trimmed V and J ends, which lost 4 bases and 2 bases, there was a span of 3 bases. CDR3: CASSSGNQPQHF. CDR3 nucleotides: TGTGCCAGCAGTTCCGGCAATCAGCCCCAGCATTTT.